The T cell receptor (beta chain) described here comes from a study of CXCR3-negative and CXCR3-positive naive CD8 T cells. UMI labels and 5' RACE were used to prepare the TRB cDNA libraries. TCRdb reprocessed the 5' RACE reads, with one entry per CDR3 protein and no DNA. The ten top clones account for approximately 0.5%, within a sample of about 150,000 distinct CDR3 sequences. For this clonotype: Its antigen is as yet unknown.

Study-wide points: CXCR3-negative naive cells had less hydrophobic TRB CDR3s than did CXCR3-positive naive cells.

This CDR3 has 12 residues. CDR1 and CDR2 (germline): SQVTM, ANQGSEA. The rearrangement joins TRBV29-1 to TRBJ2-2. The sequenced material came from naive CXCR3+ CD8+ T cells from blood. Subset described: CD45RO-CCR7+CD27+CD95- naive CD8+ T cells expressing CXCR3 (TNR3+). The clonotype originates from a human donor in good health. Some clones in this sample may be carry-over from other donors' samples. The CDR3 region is CSGLEYSGELFF.